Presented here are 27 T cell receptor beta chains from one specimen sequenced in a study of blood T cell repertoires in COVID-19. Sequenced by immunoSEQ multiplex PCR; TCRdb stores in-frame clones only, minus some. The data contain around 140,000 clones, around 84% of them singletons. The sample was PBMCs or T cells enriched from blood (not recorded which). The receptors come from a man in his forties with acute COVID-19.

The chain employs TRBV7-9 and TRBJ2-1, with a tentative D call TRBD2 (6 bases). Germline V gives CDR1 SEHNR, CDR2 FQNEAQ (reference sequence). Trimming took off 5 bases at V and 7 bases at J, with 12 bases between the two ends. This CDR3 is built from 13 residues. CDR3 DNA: TGTGCCAGCAGCGACGGCGGGATGAATGAGCAGTTCTTC. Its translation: CASSDGGMNEQFF.

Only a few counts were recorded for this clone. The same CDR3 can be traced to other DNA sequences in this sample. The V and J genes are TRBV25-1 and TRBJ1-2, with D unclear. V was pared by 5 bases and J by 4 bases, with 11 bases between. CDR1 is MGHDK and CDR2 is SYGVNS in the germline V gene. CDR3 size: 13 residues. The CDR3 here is CASSPQGAYGYTF. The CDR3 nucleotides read TGTGCCAGCAGTCCTCAAGGAGCCTATGGCTACACCTTC.

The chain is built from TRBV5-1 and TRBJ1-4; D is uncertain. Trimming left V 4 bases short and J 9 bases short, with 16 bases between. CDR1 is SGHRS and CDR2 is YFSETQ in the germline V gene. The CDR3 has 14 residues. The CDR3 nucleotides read TGCGCCAGCAGCCACCCCGAGGGCTCCCAAAAACTGTTTTTT. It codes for CASSHPEGSQKLFF.

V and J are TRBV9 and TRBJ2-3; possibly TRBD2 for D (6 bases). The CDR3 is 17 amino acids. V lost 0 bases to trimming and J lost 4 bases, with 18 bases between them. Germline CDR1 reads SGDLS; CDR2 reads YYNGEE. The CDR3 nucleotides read TGTGCCAGCAGCGTAGGAGGGCCGCCAGCGGGTGCAGATACGCAGTATTTT. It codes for CASSVGGPPAGADTQYF.

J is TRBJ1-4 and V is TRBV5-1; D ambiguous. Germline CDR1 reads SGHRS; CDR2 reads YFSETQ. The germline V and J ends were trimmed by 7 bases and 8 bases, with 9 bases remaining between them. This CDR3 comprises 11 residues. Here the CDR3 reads CASRGPEKLFF. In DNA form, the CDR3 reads TGCGCCAGCCGAGGCCCGGAAAAACTGTTTTTT.

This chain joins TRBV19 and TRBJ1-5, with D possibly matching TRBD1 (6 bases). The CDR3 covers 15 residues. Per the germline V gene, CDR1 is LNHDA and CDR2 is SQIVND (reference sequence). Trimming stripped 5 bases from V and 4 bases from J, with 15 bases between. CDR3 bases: TGTGCCAGTAGTTTATACAGGGCCCCTAATCAGCCCCAGCATTTT. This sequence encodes CASSLYRAPNQPQHF.

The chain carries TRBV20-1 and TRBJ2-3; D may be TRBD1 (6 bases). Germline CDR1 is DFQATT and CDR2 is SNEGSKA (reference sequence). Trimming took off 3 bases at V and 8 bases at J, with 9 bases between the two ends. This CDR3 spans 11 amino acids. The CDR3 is CSASLDSTQYF. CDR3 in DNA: TGCAGTGCTAGTTTGGACAGTACGCAGTATTTT.

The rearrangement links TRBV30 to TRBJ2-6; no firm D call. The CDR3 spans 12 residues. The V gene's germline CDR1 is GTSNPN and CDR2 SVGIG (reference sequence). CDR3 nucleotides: TGTGCTTTGCGGACTGGGGCCAACGTCCTGACTTTC. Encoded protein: CALRTGANVLTF.

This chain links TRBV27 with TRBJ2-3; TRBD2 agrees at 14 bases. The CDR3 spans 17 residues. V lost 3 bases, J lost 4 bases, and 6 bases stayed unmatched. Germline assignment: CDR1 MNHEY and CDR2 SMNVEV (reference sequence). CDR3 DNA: TGTGCCAGCAGTTTGCGGGGACTAGCGGGAGTTGCAGATACGCAGTATTTT. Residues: CASSLRGLAGVADTQYF.

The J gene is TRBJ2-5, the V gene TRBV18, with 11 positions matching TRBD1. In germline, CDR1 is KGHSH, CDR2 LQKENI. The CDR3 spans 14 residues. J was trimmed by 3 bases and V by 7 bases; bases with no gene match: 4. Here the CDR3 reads CASLRDRGEETQYF. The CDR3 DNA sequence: TGTGCCAGCTTGCGGGACAGGGGGGAAGAGACCCAGTACTTC.

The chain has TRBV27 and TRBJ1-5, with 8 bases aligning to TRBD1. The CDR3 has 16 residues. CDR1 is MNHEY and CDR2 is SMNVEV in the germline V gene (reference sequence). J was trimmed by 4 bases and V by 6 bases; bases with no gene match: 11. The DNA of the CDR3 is TGTGCCAGCAGCCTTGGACAGGGCTTCGGGAATCAGCCCCAGCATTTT. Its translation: CASSLGQGFGNQPQHF.

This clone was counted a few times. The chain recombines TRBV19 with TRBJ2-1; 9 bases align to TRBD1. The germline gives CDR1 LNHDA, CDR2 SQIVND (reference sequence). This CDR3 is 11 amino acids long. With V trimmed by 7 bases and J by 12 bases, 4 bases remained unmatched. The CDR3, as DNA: TGTGCCAGTACCCGGGACAGGGTGCAGTTCTTC. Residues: CASTRDRVQFF.

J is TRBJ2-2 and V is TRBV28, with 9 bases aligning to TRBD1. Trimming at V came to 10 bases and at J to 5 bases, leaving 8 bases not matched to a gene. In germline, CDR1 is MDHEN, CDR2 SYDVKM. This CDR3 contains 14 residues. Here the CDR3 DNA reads TGTGCCACCTCCGACAGGGGGAGTACCGGGGAGCTGTTTTTT. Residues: CATSDRGSTGELFF.

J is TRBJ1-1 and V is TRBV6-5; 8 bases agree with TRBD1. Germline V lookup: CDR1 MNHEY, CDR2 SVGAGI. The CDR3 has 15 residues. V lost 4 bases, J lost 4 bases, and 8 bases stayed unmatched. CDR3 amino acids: CASSSGQGAGTEAFF. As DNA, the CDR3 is TGTGCCAGCAGTTCCGGCCAGGGGGCTGGCACTGAAGCTTTCTTT.

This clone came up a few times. CDR3 protein: CASSSIAGSSYNEQFF. The CDR3 bases are TGTGCCAGCAGCTCGATAGCGGGGAGCTCCTACAATGAGCAGTTCTTC. This chain connects TRBV7-3 to TRBJ2-1, with 8 nucleotides matching TRBD2. CDR3 length: 16 residues. Per germline, CDR1 SGHTA and CDR2 FQGTGA. The ends lost 4 bases at V and 0 bases at J; junction bases unmatched: 5.

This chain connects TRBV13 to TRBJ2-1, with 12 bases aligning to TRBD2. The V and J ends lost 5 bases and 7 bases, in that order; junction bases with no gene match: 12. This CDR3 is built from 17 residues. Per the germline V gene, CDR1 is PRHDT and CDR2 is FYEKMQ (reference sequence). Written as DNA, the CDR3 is TGTGCCAGCAGCCCTAATCTCCTAGCGGGGGGGCCTAATGAGCAGTTCTTC. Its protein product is CASSPNLLAGGPNEQFF.

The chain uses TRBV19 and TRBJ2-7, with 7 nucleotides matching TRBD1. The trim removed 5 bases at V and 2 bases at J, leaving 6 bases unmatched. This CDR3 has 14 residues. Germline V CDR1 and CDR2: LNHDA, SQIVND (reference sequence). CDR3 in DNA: TGTGCCAGTAGTCCGGGACAGATAACCTACGAGCAGTACTTC. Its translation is CASSPGQITYEQYF.

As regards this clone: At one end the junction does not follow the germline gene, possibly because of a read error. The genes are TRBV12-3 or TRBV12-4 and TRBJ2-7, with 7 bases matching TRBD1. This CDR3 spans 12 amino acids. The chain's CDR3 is CASSDLQGSKDF. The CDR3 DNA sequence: TGTGCCAGCAGTGATTTACAGGGGAGTAAGGACTTC.

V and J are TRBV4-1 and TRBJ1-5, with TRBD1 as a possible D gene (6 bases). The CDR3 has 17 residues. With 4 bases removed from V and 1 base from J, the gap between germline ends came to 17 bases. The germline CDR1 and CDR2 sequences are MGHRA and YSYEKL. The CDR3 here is CASSPPDRQRSNQPQHF. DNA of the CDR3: TGCGCCAGCAGCCCCCCGGACAGACAGAGGAGCAATCAGCCCCAGCATTTT.

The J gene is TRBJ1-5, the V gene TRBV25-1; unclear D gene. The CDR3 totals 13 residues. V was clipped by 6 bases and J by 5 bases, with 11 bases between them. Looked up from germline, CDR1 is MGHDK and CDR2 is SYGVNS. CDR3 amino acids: CASSPGYYQPQHF. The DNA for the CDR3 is TGTGCCAGCAGCCCGGGATACTATCAGCCCCAGCATTTT.

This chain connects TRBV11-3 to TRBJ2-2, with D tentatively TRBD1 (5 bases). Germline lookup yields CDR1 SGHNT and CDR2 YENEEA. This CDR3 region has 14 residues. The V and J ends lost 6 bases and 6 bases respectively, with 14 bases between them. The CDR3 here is CASSQDNLAGELFF. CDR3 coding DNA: TGTGCCAGCAGTCAGGACAATCTCGCCGGGGAGCTGTTTTTT.

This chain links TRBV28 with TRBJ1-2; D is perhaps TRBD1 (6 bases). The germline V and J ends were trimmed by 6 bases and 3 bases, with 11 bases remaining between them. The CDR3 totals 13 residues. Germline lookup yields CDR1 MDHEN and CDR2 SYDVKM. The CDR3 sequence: CASSPGEHYGYTF. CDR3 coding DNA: TGTGCCAGCAGCCCAGGGGAACACTATGGCTACACCTTC.

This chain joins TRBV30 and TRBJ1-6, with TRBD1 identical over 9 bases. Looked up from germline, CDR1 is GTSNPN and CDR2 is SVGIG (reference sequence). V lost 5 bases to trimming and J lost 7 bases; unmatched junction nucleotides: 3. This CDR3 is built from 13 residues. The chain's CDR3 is CAWEQGANSPLHF. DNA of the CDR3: TGTGCCTGGGAACAGGGGGCAAATTCACCCCTCCACTTT.

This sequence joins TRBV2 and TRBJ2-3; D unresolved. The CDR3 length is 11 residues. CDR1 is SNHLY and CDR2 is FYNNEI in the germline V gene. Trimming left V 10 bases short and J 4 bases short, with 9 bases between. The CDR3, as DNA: TGTGCCACCCACGGGTCAGATACGCAGTATTTT. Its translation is CATHGSDTQYF.

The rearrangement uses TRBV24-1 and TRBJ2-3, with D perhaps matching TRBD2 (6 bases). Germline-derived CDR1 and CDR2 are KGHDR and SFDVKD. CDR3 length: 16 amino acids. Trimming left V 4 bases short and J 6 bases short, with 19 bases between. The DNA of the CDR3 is TGTGCCACCAGTGAGACGAACCCCTTGAGCGGGGATACGCAGTATTTT. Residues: CATSETNPLSGDTQYF.

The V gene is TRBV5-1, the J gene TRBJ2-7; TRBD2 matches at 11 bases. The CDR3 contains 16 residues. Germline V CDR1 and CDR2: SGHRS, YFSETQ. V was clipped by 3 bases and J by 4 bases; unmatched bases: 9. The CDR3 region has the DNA TGCGCCAGCAGCTCCTTGACTAGCGGGATTACTTACGAGCAGTACTTC. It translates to CASSSLTSGITYEQYF.

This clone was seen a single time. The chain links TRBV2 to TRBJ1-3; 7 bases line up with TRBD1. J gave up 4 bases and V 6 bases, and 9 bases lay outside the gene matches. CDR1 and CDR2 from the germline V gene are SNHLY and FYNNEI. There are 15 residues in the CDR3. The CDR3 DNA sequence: TGTGCCAGCAGCTCGGGACAGTCATCAGGAAACACCATATATTTT. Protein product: CASSSGQSSGNTIYF.